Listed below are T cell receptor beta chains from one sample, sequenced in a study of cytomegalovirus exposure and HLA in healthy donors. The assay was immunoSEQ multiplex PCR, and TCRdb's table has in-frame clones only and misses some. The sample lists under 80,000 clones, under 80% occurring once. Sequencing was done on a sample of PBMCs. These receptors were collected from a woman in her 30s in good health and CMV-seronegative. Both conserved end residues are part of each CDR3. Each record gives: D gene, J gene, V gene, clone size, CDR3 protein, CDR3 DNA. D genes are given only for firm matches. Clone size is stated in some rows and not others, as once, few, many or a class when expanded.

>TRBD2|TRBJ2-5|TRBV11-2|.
CASSLGAGGETQYF
TGTGCCAGCAGCTTAGGGGCGGGGGGGGAGACCCAGTACTTC
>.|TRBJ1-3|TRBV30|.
CAWSPYGGGNTIYF
TGTGCCTGGAGTCCATACGGAGGGGGAAACACCATATATTTT
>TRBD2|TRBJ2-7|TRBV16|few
CASSQPAGLAGPSSYEQYF
TGTGCCAGCAGCCAACCGGCGGGACTAGCGGGACCCAGCTCCTACGAGCAGTACTTC
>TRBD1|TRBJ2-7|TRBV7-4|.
CASSLPGQGSIWPLYEQYF
TGTGCCAGCAGCCTACCCGGACAGGGCTCCATCTGGCCCCTCTACGAGCAGTACTTC
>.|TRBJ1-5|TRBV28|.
CASIYGGLGNQPQHF
TGTGCCAGCATATATGGAGGTCTGGGGAATCAGCCCCAGCATTTT
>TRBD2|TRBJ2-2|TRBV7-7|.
CASSLRLAGDGTGELFF
TGTGCTAGCAGCCTGCGACTAGCGGGAGATGGCACCGGGGAGCTGTTTTTT
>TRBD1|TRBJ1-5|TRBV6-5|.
CASRPDRGPQRPQHF
TGTGCCAGCAGGCCTGACAGGGGGCCCCAAAGGCCCCAGCATTTT
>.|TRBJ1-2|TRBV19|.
CASSKEGAAYGYTF
TGTGCCAGTAGCAAAGAAGGGGCGGCCTACGGCTACACCTTC
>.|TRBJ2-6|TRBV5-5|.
CASSLGGAGLSGANVLTF
TGTGCCAGCAGCCTAGGGGGGGCAGGCCTCTCTGGGGCCAACGTCCTGACTTTC
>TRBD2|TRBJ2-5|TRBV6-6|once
CASRKLAGEKETQYF
TGTGCCAGCAGAAAACTAGCGGGGGAGAAAGAGACCCAGTACTTC
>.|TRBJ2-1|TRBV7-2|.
CASSLPRDSLADEQFF
TGTGCCAGCAGCCTACCTCGGGACTCCCTTGCCGATGAGCAGTTCTTC
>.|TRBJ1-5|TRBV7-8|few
CASSPGDSNQPQHF
TGTGCCAGCAGCCCGGGGGATAGCAATCAGCCCCAGCATTTT
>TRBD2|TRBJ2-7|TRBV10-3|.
CATRERDYEQYF
TGTGCCACGCGGGAGAGGGACTACGAGCAGTACTTC
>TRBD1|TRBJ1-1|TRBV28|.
CASSRDRDAFF
TGTGCCAGCAGCCGCGACAGGGACGCTTTCTTT
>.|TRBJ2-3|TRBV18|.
CASSPPKTRTSTDTQYF
TGTGCCAGCTCACCACCGAAGACTCGGACTAGCACAGATACGCAGTATTTT
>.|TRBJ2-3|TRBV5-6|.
CASSLALQRSTDTQYF
TGTGCCAGCAGCTTGGCCCTCCAGCGGAGCACAGATACGCAGTATTTT
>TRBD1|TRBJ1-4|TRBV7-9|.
CASSLATGRNEKLFF
TGTGCCAGCAGCTTAGCGACAGGGAGAAATGAAAAACTGTTTTTT
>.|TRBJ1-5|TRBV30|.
CAWSRLSGGNQPQHF
TGTGCCTGGAGTCGTCTAAGTGGTGGCAATCAGCCCCAGCATTTT
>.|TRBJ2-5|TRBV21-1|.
CASTLGLAGDGKTQYF
TGTGCCAGCACCTTAGGACTAGCGGGAGACGGGAAGACCCAGTACTTC
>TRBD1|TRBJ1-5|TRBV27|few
CASSAAGYRTGNSNQPQHF
TGTGCCAGCAGTGCAGCAGGGTACCGGACAGGGAATAGCAATCAGCCCCAGCATTTT
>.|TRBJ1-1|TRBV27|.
CASSHYRVGLGTEAFF
TGTGCCAGCAGTCATTACAGGGTGGGTCTAGGCACTGAAGCTTTCTTT
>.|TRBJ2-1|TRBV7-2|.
CASSIRGGNFEKNEQFF
TGTGCCAGCAGCATACGAGGTGGCAACTTCGAGAAGAATGAGCAGTTCTTC
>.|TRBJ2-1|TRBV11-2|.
CASSLGSESSYNEQFF
TGTGCCAGCAGTTTGGGGAGCGAGAGCTCCTACAATGAGCAGTTCTTC
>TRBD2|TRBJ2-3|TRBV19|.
CASSMTSGSTADTQYF
TGTGCCAGTAGTATGACTAGCGGGAGCACTGCAGATACGCAGTATTTT